This T cell receptor beta chain was captured by sequencing in a study of identifying expanded T cells in peripheral blood. Clones were sequenced by immunoSEQ multiplex PCR, and TCRdb holds only the in-frame ones, with some missing. The sample contains some 95,000 clones, around 90% of which appear only once. Broader study findings: Differentially abundant clones: around 1.1 between replicates, approximately 16 at around 15 days, over 18 at four.

Concerning this clone itself: Antigen specificity is unknown.

The TCR comes from a person aged 18 to 70 in good health. The sequencing sample was made of blood.

The CDR3 spells CASSQDTGTFVLTF. CDR3 bases: TGTGCCAGCAGCCAAGATACGGGGACCTTCGTCCTGACTTTC. The chain has TRBV14 and TRBJ2-6, with D perhaps matching TRBD1 or TRBD2 (5 bases each). Germline CDR1 and CDR2: SGHDN and FVKESK. The CDR3 totals 14 residues. With 0 bases removed from V and 12 bases from J, the gap between germline ends came to 12 bases.